The 14 T cell receptor beta chains listed next were all sequenced from one sample in a study of T cell repertoires in cytomegalovirus infection. TCRdb re-called the reads through MiXCR, storing one row per CDR3 protein. Counted here are hundreds of thousands of distinct CDR3 sequences, roughly 10% occurring once; the ten biggest clones make up about 9.4%. Sequenced input: PBMCs. These receptors were obtained from a human donor in good health (CMV status not recorded). Some clones in this sample may be carry-over from other donors' samples.

This clonotype came up a few times. The V and J genes are TRBV28 and TRBJ2-5; 8 bases fit TRBD2. Germline V gene data show CDR1 as MDHEN and CDR2 as SYDVKM. This CDR3 is built from 14 residues. The V gene end was trimmed by 8 bases and the J gene end by 3 bases; junction bases not matched to a gene: 8. Here the CDR3 reads CASRLSREEETQYF. CDR3 in DNA: TGTGCCAGCCGCCTCTCGCGGGAGGAAGAGACCCAGTACTTC.

In this sample, this clonotype turned up many times. The rearrangement joins TRBV27 to TRBJ1-1; no clear D gene. The CDR3 consists of 14 residues. Germline V CDR1 and CDR2: MNHEY, SMNVEV (reference sequence). The germline V and J ends were trimmed by 5 bases and 6 bases, with 16 bases remaining between them. As DNA, the CDR3 is TGTGCCAGCAGTCCAAAGAACCCAGCGGCTGAAGCTTTCTTT. This encodes CASSPKNPAAEAFF.

This clonotype came up many times. The chain uses TRBV7-2 and TRBJ2-7, with 8 bases lining up with TRBD2. With 5 bases clipped from V and 2 bases from J, the junction kept 8 bases outside the gene matches. The CDR3 loop spans 15 amino acids. Germline assignment: CDR1 SGHTA and CDR2 FQGNSA. DNA of the CDR3: TGTGCCAGCAGCCCGACCGGGGGGGCCACCTACGAGCAGTACTTC. Protein: CASSPTGGATYEQYF.

In its sample, this clonotype was seen many times. Its ends do not fully match the called genes, so a read error is possible. The chain uses TRBV13 and TRBJ2-2; possibly TRBD2 for D (6 bases). The CDR3 has 18 residues. Germline CDR1 is PRHDT and CDR2 is FYEKMQ (reference sequence). The CDR3 nucleotides are TGTGCCAGCAGCATAGGGAGGCCAGCGGGCCCTAACACCGGGGAGCTGTTTTTT. It translates to CASSIGRPAGPNTGELFF. The entire variable domain, with the rest obtained from reference TRBV13 and TRBJ2-2, is as follows: AAGVIQSPRHLIKEKRETATLKCYPIPRHDTVYWYQQGPGQDPQFLISFYEKMQSDKGSIPDRFSAQQFSDYHSELNMSSLELGDSALYFCASSIGRPAGPNTGELFFGEGSRLTVL.

This clonotype was counted at least ten times. The rearrangement uses TRBV11-2 and TRBJ2-1; 8 bases align to TRBD1. The CDR3 spans 17 residues. Trimming at V came to 5 bases and at J to 1 base, leaving 10 bases not matched to a gene. Per the germline V gene, CDR1 is SGHAT and CDR2 is FQNNGV. CDR3 nucleotides: TGTGCCAGCAGCCACCGGGACAGGAGGCCTTCCTACAATGAGCAGTTCTTC. Translated, it gives CASSHRDRRPSYNEQFF.

This sequence joins TRBV6-6 and TRBJ1-1, with 12 positions matching TRBD1. The CDR3 consists of 16 residues. Per the germline V gene, CDR1 is MNHNY and CDR2 is SVGAGI (reference sequence). After removal of 5 bases from V and 3 bases from J, the junction contained 7 bases not matched to a gene. The CDR3 coding sequence is TGTGCCAGCAGTCAAGGGACAGGGGGCGCGCACACTGAAGCTTTCTTT. Translation gives CASSQGTGGAHTEAFF.

The CDR3 DNA sequence: TGTGCCAGCAGTTTTAACAGGGGAAATCTAGCGGAACAAGAGACCCAGTACTTC. Translated, it gives CASSFNRGNLAEQETQYF. The chain has TRBV28 and TRBJ2-5, with D perhaps being TRBD1 or TRBD2 (7 bases each). With 3 bases removed from V and 2 bases from J, the gap between germline ends came to 22 bases. The CDR3 has 18 amino acids. Germline CDR1 and CDR2: MDHEN and SYDVKM.

Note on this clonotype: This sequence may be a read error, since a much larger clone differs from it by one base. The rearrangement uses TRBV19 and TRBJ1-1, with D unresolved. Per germline, CDR1 LNHDA and CDR2 SQIVND (reference sequence). Trimming pared 7 bases from V and 4 bases from J, leaving 7 bases between. This CDR3 contains 11 residues. The CDR3 sequence: CASKEGTEAFF. CDR3 coding DNA: TGTGCCAGTAAAGAGGGCACTGAAGCTTTCTTT.

This clonotype occurred many times. The J gene is TRBJ1-5, the V gene TRBV12-3 or TRBV12-4; tentatively, D is TRBD1 (5 bases). CDR3 length: 15 amino acids. V was pared by 8 bases and J by 9 bases, with 23 bases between. The CDR3 spells CASGRGGGGLRPQHF. The DNA of the CDR3 is TGTGCCAGCGGTCGCGGGGGTGGGGGTCTACGGCCCCAGCATTTT.

Ten or more counts support this clonotype. The chain has TRBV2 and TRBJ2-5, with a tentative D call TRBD2 (5 bases). CDR3 size: 14 residues. V was clipped by 6 bases and J by 5 bases, with 16 bases between them. Germline CDR1 reads SNHLY; CDR2 reads FYNNEI. CDR3: CASSPGMGWETQYF. The CDR3 DNA is TGTGCCAGCAGCCCCGGGATGGGGTGGGAGACCCAGTACTTC.

Many counts were recorded for this clonotype. The chain links TRBV28 to TRBJ2-1; 13 bases map to TRBD2. There are 16 residues in the CDR3. Germline CDR1 reads MDHEN; CDR2 reads SYDVKM. J gave up 5 bases and V 7 bases, and 8 bases lay outside the gene matches. The CDR3 DNA reads TGTGCCAGCACCCTCCCGGGACTAGCGGGGAACAATGAGCAGTTCTTC. Encoded protein: CASTLPGLAGNNEQFF. Complete variable domain (other parts from reference TRBV28 and TRBJ2-1): DVKVTQSSRYLVKRTGEKVFLECVQDMDHENMFWYRQDPGLGLRLIYFSYDVKMKEKGDIPEGYSVSREKKERFSLILESASTNQTSMYLCASTLPGLAGNNEQFFGPGTRLTVL.

CDR3 nucleotide sequence: TGTGCCAGTATTAACAGGGCGGGGAGCAATCAGCCCCAGCATTTT. Residues: CASINRAGSNQPQHF. The rearrangement uses TRBV19 and TRBJ1-5; tentative D call: TRBD1 (6 bases). Germline V gene lookup returns CDR1 LNHDA and CDR2 SQIVND (reference sequence). With 7 bases removed from V and 1 base from J, the gap between germline ends came to 14 bases. This CDR3 is built from 15 residues.

Only a few counts were recorded for this clonotype. The chain carries TRBV28 and TRBJ2-7; TRBD2 agrees at 7 bases. The CDR3 has 13 residues. CDR1 and CDR2 from the germline V gene are MDHEN and SYDVKM. With V trimmed by 5 bases and J by 4 bases, 5 bases remained unmatched. The CDR3 bases are TGTGCCAGCAGTACGCGGGAGAAGTACGAGCAGTACTTC. It specifies CASSTREKYEQYF.

This clonotype was seen more than once but under ten times. This chain connects TRBV20-1 to TRBJ1-4; D is uncertain. CDR3 length: 14 amino acids. CDR1 is DFQATT, CDR2 SNEGSKA, per germline (reference sequence). V dropped 0 bases and J dropped 6 bases, with 11 bases sitting between them. CDR3 amino acids: CSARDRGHDEKLFF. The DNA of the CDR3 is TGCAGTGCTAGAGATCGGGGTCACGATGAAAAACTGTTTTTT.